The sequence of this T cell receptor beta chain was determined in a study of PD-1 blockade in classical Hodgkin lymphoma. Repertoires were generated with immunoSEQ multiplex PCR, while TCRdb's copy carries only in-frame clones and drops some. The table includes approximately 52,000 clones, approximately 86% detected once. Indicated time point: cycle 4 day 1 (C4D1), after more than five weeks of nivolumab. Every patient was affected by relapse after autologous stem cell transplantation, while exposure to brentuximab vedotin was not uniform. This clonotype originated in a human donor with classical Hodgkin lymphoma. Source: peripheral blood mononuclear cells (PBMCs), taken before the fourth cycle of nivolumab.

For the CDR3, the DNA is TGTGCCAGCAGCGGCCGGGGGGCGGTTAACACTGAAGCTTTCTTT. This encodes CASSGRGAVNTEAFF. This rearrangement joins TRBV5-6 to TRBJ1-1; a weak D match, TRBD1 (6 bases). In germline, CDR1 is SGHDT, CDR2 YYEEEE. Trimming cost V 4 bases and J 2 bases, with 15 bases left between them. There are 15 residues in the CDR3.